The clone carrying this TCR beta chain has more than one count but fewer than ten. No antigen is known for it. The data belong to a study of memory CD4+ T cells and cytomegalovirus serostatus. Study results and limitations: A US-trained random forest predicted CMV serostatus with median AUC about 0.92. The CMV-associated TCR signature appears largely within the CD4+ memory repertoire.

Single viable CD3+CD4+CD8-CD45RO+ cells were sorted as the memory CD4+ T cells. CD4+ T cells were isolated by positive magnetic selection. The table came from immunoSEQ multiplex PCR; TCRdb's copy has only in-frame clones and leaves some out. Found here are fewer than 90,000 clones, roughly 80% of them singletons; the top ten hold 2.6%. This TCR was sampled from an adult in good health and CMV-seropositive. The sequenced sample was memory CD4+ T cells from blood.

The CDR3 DNA sequence: TGCGCCAGCAGCTTGGGTGTGGATCTCTATGGCTACACCTTC. The encoded protein is CASSLGVDLYGYTF. The rearrangement links TRBV5-1 to TRBJ1-2; D is uncertain. The germline V gene has CDR1 SGHRS and CDR2 YFSETQ. V gave up 0 bases and J gave up 4 bases, with 10 bases separating them. This CDR3 contains 14 residues.